This T cell receptor (beta chain) was identified in a study of cytotoxic CD8 clonotypes in ibrutinib-treated CLL. About this clone: The antigen remains unidentified.

Regarding the study as a whole: While tracking circulating CD8+ T-cell counts, baseline clonality exceeded that of age-matched healthy donors. Clonality rose at ibrutinib response and fell back toward baseline at progression.

Germline CDR1 is MNHNY and CDR2 is SVGAGI (reference sequence). Trimming cost V 0 bases and J 4 bases, with 10 bases left between them. CDR3 length: 14 amino acids. Here immunoSEQ multiplex PCR was the method, and the copy in TCRdb shows in-frame clones only, minus some. The data hold approximately 120,000 clones, with around 84% observed a single time. This clonotype was sampled from a human donor with chronic lymphocytic leukemia. The sequencing here drew on PBMCs, taken after 24 months of ibrutinib treatment. The chain links TRBV6-6 to TRBJ2-7; D remains unclear. The CDR3 DNA sequence: TGTGCCAGCAGTTACTCCGAACGGATATACGAGCAGTACTTC. Amino acid sequence: CASSYSERIYEQYF.